A single sample is the source of the 15 T cell receptor beta chains below, sequenced in a study of OX40 agonist ivuxolimab in advanced cancers. Sequenced by immunoSEQ multiplex PCR; TCRdb stores in-frame clones only, minus some. The sample holds some 10,000 clones; around four fifths are singletons and the top ten take roughly 10%. Specimen: CD4+ or CD8+ T cells sorted from blood, collected in a trial of the OX40 agonist ivuxolimab. The receptors originated from an adult with an advanced solid tumor such as melanoma, head and neck, liver or kidney cancer.

The CDR3 spells CASSLESGLAKNIQYF. The DNA for the CDR3 is TGTGCCAGCAGCTTGGAATCAGGTCTAGCCAAAAACATTCAGTACTTC. J is TRBJ2-4 and V is TRBV5-4; D gene ambiguous. V was shortened by 0 bases and J by 0 bases, with 10 bases between the two germline ends. The germline gives CDR1 SGHNT, CDR2 YYREEE (reference sequence). The length of the CDR3 is 16 residues.

This sequence joins TRBV7-9 and TRBJ2-5; possible D gene TRBD2, 6 bases. This CDR3 contains 16 residues. Germline V gives CDR1 SEHNR, CDR2 FQNEAQ (reference sequence). Trimming left V 5 bases short and J 3 bases short, with 19 bases between. The CDR3: CASSPPWGGGEETQYF. CDR3 nucleotide sequence: TGTGCCAGCAGCCCCCCCTGGGGTGGAGGGGAAGAGACCCAGTACTTC.

The chain links TRBV21-1 to TRBJ1-6; the D segment call TRBD1 is taken from the table without a DNA check. TRBV21-1 is shown as a pseudogene. The CDR3 totals 19 residues. CDR3 bases: TGTGCCAGCAGCCCCTCGGGACAGGGGGAAAGCTCCTATAATTCACCCCTCCACTTT. It encodes CASSPSGQGESSYNSPLHF.

This clone is labeled large (0.1 to 1%). The V call is TRBV6-1, the J call TRBJ2-7; tentative D call: TRBD1 (6 bases). Germline V gene data show CDR1 as MNHNS and CDR2 as SASEGT. The CDR3 extends over 14 amino acids. V dropped 3 bases and J dropped 3 bases, with 12 bases sitting between them. The CDR3 reads CASSDWGPGYEQYF. CDR3 nucleotides: TGTGCCAGCAGTGATTGGGGGCCGGGCTACGAGCAGTACTTC.

The V call is TRBV13, the J call TRBJ1-2; D perhaps matches TRBD1 (5 bases). This CDR3 comprises 12 residues. V was cut by 3 bases and J by 6 bases, with 8 bases left in between. From germline, CDR1 is PRHDT and CDR2 FYEKMQ (reference sequence). The CDR3 nucleotides are TGTGCCAGCAGCTTCCCAGGGAATGGCTACACCTTC. Protein: CASSFPGNGYTF.

This rearrangement joins TRBV4-1 to TRBJ1-2, with 10 bases aligning to TRBD1. Germline lookup yields CDR1 MGHRA and CDR2 YSYEKL. The CDR3 has 16 amino acids. V gave up 0 bases and J gave up 3 bases; unmatched junction bases: 4. CDR3 sequence reads: CASSQDDRGLHYGYTF. As DNA, the CDR3 is TGCGCCAGCAGCCAAGACGACAGGGGGCTTCACTATGGCTACACCTTC.

The chain carries TRBV7-9 and TRBJ1-6; no clear D gene. V lost 2 bases and J lost 9, with 2 bases in between. Germline V gene lookup returns CDR1 SEHNR and CDR2 FQNEAQ (reference sequence). CDR3 length equals 11 residues. CDR3 in amino acids: CASSLLSPLHF. CDR3 nucleotides: TGTGCCAGCAGCTTACTTTCACCCCTCCACTTT.

The V gene is TRBV4-1, the J gene TRBJ2-1, with 7 bases aligning to TRBD2. The CDR3 covers 17 residues. Germline V gene sequence: CDR1 MGHRA, CDR2 YSYEKL. V lost 0 bases, J lost 9 bases, and 14 bases stayed unmatched. This CDR3 is CASSQDPMGGAEGEQFF. CDR3 coding DNA: TGCGCCAGCAGCCAAGATCCGATGGGAGGGGCCGAAGGTGAGCAGTTCTTC.

The V gene is TRBV6-1, the J gene TRBJ1-1, with no clear D. The CDR3 is made up of 14 amino acids. Between the trimmed V and J ends, which lost 4 bases and 1 base, there was a span of 10 bases. Germline values: CDR1 MNHNS, CDR2 SASEGT. CDR3 sequence (DNA): TGTGCCAGCAGTGTTTGGACGGGGAACACTGAAGCTTTCTTT. Translated: CASSVWTGNTEAFF.

J is TRBJ2-7 and V is TRBV18, with 8 positions matching TRBD1. Looked up from germline, CDR1 is KGHSH and CDR2 is LQKENI. This CDR3 is 15 amino acids long. V lost 1 base to trimming and J lost 3 bases; unmatched junction nucleotides: 5. The CDR3 region has the DNA TGTGCCAGCTCACCACGACAGGGGCATTTCTACGAGCAGTACTTC. This gives the protein CASSPRQGHFYEQYF.

The V and J genes are TRBV6-5 and TRBJ1-1; D remains unclear. This CDR3 is built from 14 residues. V was clipped by 2 bases and J by 2 bases, with 9 bases between them. The germline CDR1 and CDR2 sequences are MNHEY and SVGAGI. DNA of the CDR3: TGTGCCAGCAGTTACAGGCACACTAACACTGAAGCTTTCTTT. It specifies CASSYRHTNTEAFF.

The V gene is TRBV7-3, the J gene TRBJ2-7, with no clear D. Germline V gives CDR1 SGHTA, CDR2 FQGTGA. V lost 5 bases to trimming and J lost 1 base, with 15 bases between them. The CDR3 is 15 residues long. CDR3 nucleotides: TGTGCCAGCAGCATCGGGCCAGAGACTTCCTACGAGCAGTACTTC. It yields the protein CASSIGPETSYEQYF.

V usage is TRBV5-8 and J usage is TRBJ1-2; D is unclear. The CDR3 consists of 13 residues. Germline V gene lookup returns CDR1 SGHTS and CDR2 YDEGEE. V gave up 2 bases and J gave up 5 bases, with 10 bases separating them. The CDR3 DNA is TGTGCCAGCAGCTTAGCGGAGAAATATGGCTACACCTTC. As protein: CASSLAEKYGYTF. Drawing the rest from reference TRBV5-8 and TRBJ1-2, the complete variable domain is EAGVTQSPTHLIKTRGQQATLRCSPISGHTSVYWYQQALGLGLQFLLWYDEGEERNRGNFPPRFSGRQFPNYSSELNVNALELEDSALYLCASSLAEKYGYTFGSGTRLTVV.

V and J are TRBV27 and TRBJ2-3; 10 bases are a match to TRBD1. V gave up 3 bases and J gave up 2 bases; unmatched junction bases: 2. The CDR3 spans 15 residues. From germline, CDR1 is MNHEY and CDR2 SMNVEV (reference sequence). CDR3 sequence (DNA): TGTGCCAGCAGTTTGGGGACAGGGGACACAGATACGCAGTATTTT. Translating it yields CASSLGTGDTDTQYF.

This rearrangement joins TRBV7-3 to TRBJ2-1; D is unclear. The germline V and J ends were trimmed by 1 base and 7 bases, with 11 bases remaining between them. CDR1 SGHTA and CDR2 FQGTGA come from the germline V gene. This CDR3 is 14 amino acids long. CDR3 region: CASSLNLHGNEQFF. Here the CDR3 DNA reads TGTGCCAGCAGCTTAAACTTGCATGGGAATGAGCAGTTCTTC.